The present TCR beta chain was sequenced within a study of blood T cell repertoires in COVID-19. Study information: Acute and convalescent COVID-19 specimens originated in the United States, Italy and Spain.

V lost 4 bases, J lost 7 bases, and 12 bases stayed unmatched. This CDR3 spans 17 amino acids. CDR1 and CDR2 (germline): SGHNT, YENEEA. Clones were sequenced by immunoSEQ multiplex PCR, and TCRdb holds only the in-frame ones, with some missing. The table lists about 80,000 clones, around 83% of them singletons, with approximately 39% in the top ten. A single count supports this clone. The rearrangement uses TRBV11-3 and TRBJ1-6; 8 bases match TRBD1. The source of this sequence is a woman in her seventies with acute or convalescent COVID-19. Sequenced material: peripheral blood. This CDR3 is CASSSRIDRGQNSPLHF. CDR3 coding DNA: TGTGCCAGCAGCTCCAGAATAGACAGGGGACAGAATTCACCCCTCCACTTT.